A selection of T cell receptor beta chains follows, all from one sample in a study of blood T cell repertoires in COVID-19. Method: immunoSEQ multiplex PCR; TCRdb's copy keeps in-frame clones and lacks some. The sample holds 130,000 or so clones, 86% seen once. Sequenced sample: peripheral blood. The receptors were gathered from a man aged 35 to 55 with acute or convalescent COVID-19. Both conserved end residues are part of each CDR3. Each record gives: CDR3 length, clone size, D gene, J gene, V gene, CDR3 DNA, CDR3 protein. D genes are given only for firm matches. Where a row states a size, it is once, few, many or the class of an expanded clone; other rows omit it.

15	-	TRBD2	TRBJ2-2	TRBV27	TGTGCCAGCAGTTTAATAGCGGGAGCCTCCGGGGAGCTGTTTTTT	CASSLIAGASGELFF
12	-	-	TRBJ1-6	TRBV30	TGTGCCTGGGGTGGCCGTGAGGCAACCCTCCACTTT	CAWGGREATLHF
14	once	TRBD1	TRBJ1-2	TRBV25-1	TGTGCCAGCAGTGCCGACAGGGCCCCAGGGAGCTACACCTTC	CASSADRAPGSYTF
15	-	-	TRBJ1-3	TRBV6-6	TGTGCCAGCAGTTACGAGGGAGGGTCTGGAAACACCATATATTTT	CASSYEGGSGNTIYF
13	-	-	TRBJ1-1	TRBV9	TGTGCCAGCAGCCCCGGGGGGCGGAATGAAGCTTTCTTT	CASSPGGRNEAFF
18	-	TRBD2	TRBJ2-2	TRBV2	TGTGCCAGCAGTGAAGGGCCCAGCGGGAGGGCCCGAACCGGGGAGCTGTTTTTT	CASSEGPSGRARTGELFF
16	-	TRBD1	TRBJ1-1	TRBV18	TGTGCCAGCTCACCAGACAGGGGGGCCTTGAACACTGAAGCTTTCTTT	CASSPDRGALNTEAFF
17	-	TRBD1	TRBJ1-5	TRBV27	TGTGCCAGCAGTTCTCACTCGACAGGGAATAACAATCAGCCCCAGCATTTT	CASSSHSTGNNNQPQHF
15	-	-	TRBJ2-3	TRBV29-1	TGCAGCGCCGTGGGGGGACGGAGTTTGGCAGATACGCAGTATTTT	CSAVGGRSLADTQYF
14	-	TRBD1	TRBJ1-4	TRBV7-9	TGTGCCAGCAGCTTAAGGGACAGGGGTGAAAAACTGTTTTTT	CASSLRDRGEKLFF
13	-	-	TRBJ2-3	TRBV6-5	TGTGCCAGCGGACTTTTCAAGGGAGATACGCAGTATTTT	CASGLFKGDTQYF
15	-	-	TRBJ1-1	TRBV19	TGTGCCAGTAGTATCTCAGGGTTTAAGTGGACTGAAGCTTTCTTT	CASSISGFKWTEAFF
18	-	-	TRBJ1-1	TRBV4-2	TGTGCCAGCAGCCAAGAGGGGGCAGGGGCGGTGGTGAACACTGAAGCTTTCTTT	CASSQEGAGAVVNTEAFF
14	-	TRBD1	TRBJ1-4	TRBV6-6	TGTGCCAGCAGTCTCGGGACAGGGGATGAAAAACTGTTTTTT	CASSLGTGDEKLFF
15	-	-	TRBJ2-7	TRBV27	TGTGCCAGCAGTGTACAGTGGTTTGTATCCCACGAGCAGTACTTC	CASSVQWFVSHEQYF
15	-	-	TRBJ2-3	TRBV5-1	TGCGCCAGCAGCTTGGAGTTGGCAGGGGAGGATACGCAGTATTTT	CASSLELAGEDTQYF
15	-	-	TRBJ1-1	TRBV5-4	TGTGCCACCTTCTCGGGGGGTAACATGAACACTGAAGCTTTCTTT	CATFSGGNMNTEAFF
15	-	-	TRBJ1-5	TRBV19	TGTGCCAGTAGTATCCCCCGGTATAGCAATCAGCCCCAGCATTTT	CASSIPRYSNQPQHF
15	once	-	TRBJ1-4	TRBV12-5	TGTGCTAGTGGTTTGGGGCGGAGCCCTAATGAAAAACTGTTTTTT	CASGLGRSPNEKLFF
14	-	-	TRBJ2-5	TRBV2	TGTGCCAGCAGCTCCCTCTACGGCCAAGAGACCCAGTACTTC	CASSSLYGQETQYF
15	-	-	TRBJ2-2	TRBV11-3	TGTGCCAGCAGCTTAGCCTCACAAACCACCGGGGAGCTGTTTTTT	CASSLASQTTGELFF
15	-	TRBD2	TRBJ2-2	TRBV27	TGTGCCAGCAGTCCCAGCGGGACTGGCACCGGGGAGCTGTTTTTT	CASSPSGTGTGELFF
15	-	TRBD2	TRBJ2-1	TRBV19	TGTGCCAGTAGTACCGGGACTAGCGGGGGTGGAGGGCAGTTCTTC	CASSTGTSGGGGQFF
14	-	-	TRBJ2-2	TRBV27	TGTGCCAGCAGTTTACGGGAGAACACCGGGGAGCTGTTTTTT	CASSLRENTGELFF
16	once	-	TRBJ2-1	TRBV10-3	TGTGCCATCAGTGAGTCGAACGAGAGGTTCGGCAATGAGCAGTTCTTC	CAISESNERFGNEQFF
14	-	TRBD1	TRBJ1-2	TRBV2	TGTGCCAGCATCCGGGACAGTTCTAACTATGGCTACACCTTC	CASIRDSSNYGYTF
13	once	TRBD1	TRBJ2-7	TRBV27	TGTGCCAGCAGTTGGACAGGGGAAGGCGAGCAGTACTTC	CASSWTGEGEQYF
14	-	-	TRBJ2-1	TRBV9	TGTGCCAGCGGACGGGGAGAGGCGTACAATGAGCAGTTCTTC	CASGRGEAYNEQFF
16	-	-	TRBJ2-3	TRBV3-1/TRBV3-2	TGTGCCAGCAGCCCCCCCCCGAGGGCTAGGACAGATACGCAGTATTTT	CASSPPPRARTDTQYF
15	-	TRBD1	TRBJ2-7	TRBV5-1	TGCGCCAGCAGCTTCCTAATAGGACAGGGGGGCGAGCAGTACTTC	CASSFLIGQGGEQYF
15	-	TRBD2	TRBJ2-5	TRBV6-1	TGTGCCAGCAGTGAATTGGGGGGACTAGCGGGGACCCAGTACTTC	CASSELGGLAGTQYF
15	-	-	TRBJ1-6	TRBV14	TGTGCCAGCAGCCAGCGGATGGCCTATAATTCACCCCTCCACTTT	CASSQRMAYNSPLHF
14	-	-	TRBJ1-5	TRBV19	TGTGCCAGTAGTATTTCCAGGGAAGGTCAGCCCCAGCATTTT	CASSISREGQPQHF